This TCR beta chain stems from a study of PD-1 blockade in classical Hodgkin lymphoma. Assay used: immunoSEQ multiplex PCR; TCRdb lists only in-frame clones, some missing. The table records tens of thousands of clones, 94% of them present only once. The time point is: newly diagnosed, previously untreated cHL patient sample. On this clone itself: Its antigen is still unknown.

Points from the study as a whole: Newly diagnosed patients reportedly trailed healthy donors in baseline TCR diversity.

Germline CDR1 reads GTSNPN; CDR2 reads SVGIG (reference sequence). The germline V and J ends were trimmed by 1 base and 8 bases, with 6 bases remaining between them. CDR3 length: 11 residues. This sequence joins TRBV30 and TRBJ2-1; D is ambiguous. This receptor was taken from a human donor with classical Hodgkin lymphoma. Specimen: peripheral blood mononuclear cells (PBMCs). The CDR3 nucleotides are TGTGCCTGGAGTGGAGGTTATGAGCAGTTCTTC. This encodes CAWSGGYEQFF.